This entry describes one T cell receptor beta chain. Its cognate antigen is unknown. The sample comes from a study of blood T cells in healthy people across ages. About the study: Template switching captured about one barcoded beta molecule per two T cells. Whole-study findings and limits: Age brought a roughly linear fall in TCR beta diversity measured per million T cells.

Trimming left V 1 base short and J 0 bases short, with 8 bases between. CDR1 is SGHRS, CDR2 YFSETQ, per germline. CDR3 length: 15 amino acids. Total RNA, at least 5.5 micrograms per sample, came from PBMCs. Combining a sample-barcoded 5' primer with a J-beta primer mix, a second PCR ran for about 6 to 11 cycles. TCRdb itself ran the 5' RACE reads through MiXCR, one entry per CDR3 protein. The sample records approximately 900,000 distinct CDR3 sequences, approximately 49% being singletons. The specimen sequenced was blood. This sequence originates from a man aged 25-45 years in good health. The V and J genes are TRBV5-1 and TRBJ2-1; unclear D gene. CDR3 protein: CASSLSRYSYNEQFF. In nucleotides, the CDR3 is TGCGCCAGCAGCTTGTCACGGTACTCCTACAATGAGCAGTTCTTC.